The rows below give T cell receptor beta chains drawn from one sample of a study of T cells expressing NK-cell markers. Using the 5' RACE reads, TCRdb records one entry per CDR3 protein without DNA. Here the sample table reports approximately 380,000 distinct CDR3 sequences. Sequencing was carried out using blood T cells: a sorted CD56 or NKG2C T cell subset, CD4+ or CD8+ T cells, or bulk PBMC T cells (not recorded which). The source is a man between 18 and 69 years old in good health. Both conserved end residues are part of each CDR3.

J gene	V gene	CDR3 protein
TRBJ2-5	TRBV12-3/TRBV12-4	CASRTGAVETQYF
TRBJ2-5	TRBV6-4	CASSRGTSGGASIGETQYF
TRBJ1-5	TRBV29-1	CSVALGDGNQPQHF
TRBJ2-1	TRBV28	CASSRTSGGRNEQFF
TRBJ2-4	TRBV20-1	CSARDLGVLGAKNIQYF
TRBJ2-1	TRBV5-5	CASSFDGYEQFF
TRBJ1-2	TRBV12-3/TRBV12-4	CASKQEGRFGYTF
TRBJ1-2	TRBV5-1	CASSATGMYGYTF
TRBJ2-7	TRBV4-1	CASSQVGIGEQYF
TRBJ2-7	TRBV5-1	CASSSSGTESYEQYF
TRBJ2-3	TRBV5-6	CASSSTSGAPGTQYF
TRBJ2-5	TRBV5-5	CASSFHYPGQETQYF
TRBJ2-3	TRBV5-6	CASSMTGTEYTQYF
TRBJ1-4	TRBV3-1	CASSQGPREKLFF
TRBJ2-5	TRBV12-3/TRBV12-4	CASSLGLAGGQTQYF
TRBJ2-4	TRBV7-2	CASNTPGGNIQYF
TRBJ2-2	TRBV11-1	CASSLVSRNTGELFF
TRBJ2-1	TRBV9	CASSGGWGSDEQFF
TRBJ2-3	TRBV5-6	CASSLQGRADTQYF
TRBJ1-4	TRBV6-1	CASSPLLRNNEKLFF
TRBJ1-5	TRBV6-1	CASSKGQGYSNQPQHF
TRBJ1-3	TRBV12-3/TRBV12-4	CANERSGSGNTIYF
TRBJ2-7	TRBV2	CASTRGTYEQYF
TRBJ1-1	TRBV5-1	CASSYEGFPNTEAFF
TRBJ2-3	TRBV6-1	CASNTLGGGVDTQYF
TRBJ2-5	TRBV6-1	CATAGGYQETQYF
TRBJ1-2	TRBV28	CASSSPAGVGYGYTF
TRBJ1-2	TRBV9	CASTGRGANYGYTF
TRBJ1-2	TRBV6-1	CASSEAWGGYTF
TRBJ2-2	TRBV11-3	CASSYRGPNTGELFF
TRBJ2-2	TRBV25-1	CASSNSRLEELFF
TRBJ1-1	TRBV9	CASSVPQGGRTEAFF
TRBJ1-1	TRBV3-1	CASSQGLGQGVLNTEAFF
TRBJ2-6	TRBV6-2/TRBV6-3	CASSLRWGANVLTF
TRBJ2-2	TRBV20-1	CSAARTSVTGELFF
TRBJ1-6	TRBV7-2	CASSLGSRSSSPLHF
TRBJ1-6	TRBV19	CASRRAYNSPLHF
TRBJ2-7	TRBV18	CASSPEERGGPWEQYF
TRBJ1-4	TRBV28	CASSFPGGGGEKLFF
TRBJ1-1	TRBV12-3/TRBV12-4	CASSQEVHTEAFF
TRBJ2-2	TRBV12-3/TRBV12-4	CASSLVGGTHRELFF
TRBJ2-1	TRBV9	CASSGVRGNEQFF
TRBJ1-5	TRBV29-1	CSARWSSGGPQHF
TRBJ2-2	TRBV3-1	CASSKTSGGLTGELFF
TRBJ1-1	TRBV20-1	CSASPSAGKNTEAFF
TRBJ2-3	TRBV7-8	CASSLGVGTSTDTQYF
TRBJ2-5	TRBV24-1	CATSVQETQYF
TRBJ2-3	TRBV6-5	CASSYSKWASGGLTDTQYF
TRBJ1-2	TRBV6-1	CASSTAGAGYGYTF